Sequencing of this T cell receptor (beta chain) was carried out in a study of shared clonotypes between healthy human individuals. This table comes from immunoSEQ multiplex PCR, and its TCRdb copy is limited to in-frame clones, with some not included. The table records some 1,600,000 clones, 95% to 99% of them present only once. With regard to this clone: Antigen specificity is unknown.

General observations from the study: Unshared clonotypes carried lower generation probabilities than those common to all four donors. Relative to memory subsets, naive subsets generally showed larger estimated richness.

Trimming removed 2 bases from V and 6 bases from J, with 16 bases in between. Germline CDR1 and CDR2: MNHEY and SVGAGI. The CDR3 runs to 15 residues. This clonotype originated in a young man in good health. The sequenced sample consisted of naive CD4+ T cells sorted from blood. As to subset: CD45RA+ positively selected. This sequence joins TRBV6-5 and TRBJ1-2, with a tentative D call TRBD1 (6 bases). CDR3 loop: CASSYRPQGLNGYTF. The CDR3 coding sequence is TGTGCCAGCAGTTACCGACCCCAGGGGCTTAATGGCTACACCTTC.